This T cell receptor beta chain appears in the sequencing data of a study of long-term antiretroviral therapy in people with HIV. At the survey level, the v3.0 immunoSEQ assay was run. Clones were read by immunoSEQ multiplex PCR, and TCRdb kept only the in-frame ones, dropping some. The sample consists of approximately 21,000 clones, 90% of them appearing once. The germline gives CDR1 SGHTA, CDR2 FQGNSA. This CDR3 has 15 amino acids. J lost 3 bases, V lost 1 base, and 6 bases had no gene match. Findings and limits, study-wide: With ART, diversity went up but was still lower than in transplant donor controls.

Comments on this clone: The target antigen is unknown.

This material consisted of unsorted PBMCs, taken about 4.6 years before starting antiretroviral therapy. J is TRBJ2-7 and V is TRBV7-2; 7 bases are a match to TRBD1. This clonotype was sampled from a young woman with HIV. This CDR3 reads CASSLVPGQHYEQYF. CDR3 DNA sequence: TGTGCCAGCAGCTTAGTCCCGGGACAGCACTACGAGCAGTACTTC. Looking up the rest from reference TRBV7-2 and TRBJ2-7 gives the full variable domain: GAGVSQSPSNKVTEKGKDVELRCDPISGHTALYWYRQSLGQGLEFLIYFQGNSAPDKSGLPSDRFSAERTGGSVSTLTIQRTQQEDSAVYLCASSLVPGQHYEQYFGPGTRLTVT.